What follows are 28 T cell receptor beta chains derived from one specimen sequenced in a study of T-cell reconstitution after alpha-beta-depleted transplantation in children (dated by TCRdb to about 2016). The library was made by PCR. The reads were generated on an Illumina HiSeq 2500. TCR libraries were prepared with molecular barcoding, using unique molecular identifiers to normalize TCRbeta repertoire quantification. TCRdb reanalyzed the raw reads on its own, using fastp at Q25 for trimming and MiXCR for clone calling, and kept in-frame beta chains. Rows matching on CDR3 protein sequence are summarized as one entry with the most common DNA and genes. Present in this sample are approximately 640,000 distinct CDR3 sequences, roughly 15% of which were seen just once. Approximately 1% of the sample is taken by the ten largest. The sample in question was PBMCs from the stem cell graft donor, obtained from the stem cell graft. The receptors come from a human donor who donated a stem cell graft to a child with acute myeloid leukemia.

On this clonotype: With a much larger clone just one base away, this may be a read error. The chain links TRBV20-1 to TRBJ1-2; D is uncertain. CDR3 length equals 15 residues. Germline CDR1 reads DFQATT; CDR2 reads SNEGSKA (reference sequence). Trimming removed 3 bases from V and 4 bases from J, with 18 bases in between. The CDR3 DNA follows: TGCAGTGCTAGCCTTATGAGGGCTTTGGTCTATGGCTACACCTTC. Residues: CSASLMRALVYGYTF.

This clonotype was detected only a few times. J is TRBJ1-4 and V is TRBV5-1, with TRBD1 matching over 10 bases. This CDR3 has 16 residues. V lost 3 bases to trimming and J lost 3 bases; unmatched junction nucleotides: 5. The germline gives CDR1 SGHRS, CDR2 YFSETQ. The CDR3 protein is CASSWLGQGANEKLFF. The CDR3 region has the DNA TGCGCCAGCAGCTGGCTCGGACAGGGGGCTAATGAAAAACTGTTTTTT.

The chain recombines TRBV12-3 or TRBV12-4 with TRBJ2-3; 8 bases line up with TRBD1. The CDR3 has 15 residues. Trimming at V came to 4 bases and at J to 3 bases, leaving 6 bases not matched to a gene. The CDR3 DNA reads TGTGCCAGCAGTTGGACAGGGAGTCGAACAGATACGCAGTATTTT. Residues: CASSWTGSRTDTQYF.

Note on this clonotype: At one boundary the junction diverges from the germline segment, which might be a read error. CDR3 DNA: TGTACCAGCTGTTTACCCCACCTTAGCGGAGTTAGCTCCTACGAGCAGTACTTC. This translates into CTSCLPHLSGVSSYEQYF. The genes are TRBV12-3 or TRBV12-4 and TRBJ2-7; tentative D call: TRBD2 (6 bases). CDR3 length: 18 amino acids.

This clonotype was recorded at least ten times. The CDR3: CSARDMGTGLYEQYF. The CDR3 region has the DNA TGCAGTGCTAGAGATATGGGGACAGGGCTTTACGAGCAGTACTTC. V and J are TRBV20-1 and TRBJ2-7, with 9 bases identical to TRBD1. Per germline, CDR1 DFQATT and CDR2 SNEGSKA (reference sequence). With 0 bases clipped from V and 4 bases from J, the junction kept 7 bases outside the gene matches. This CDR3 has 15 amino acids.

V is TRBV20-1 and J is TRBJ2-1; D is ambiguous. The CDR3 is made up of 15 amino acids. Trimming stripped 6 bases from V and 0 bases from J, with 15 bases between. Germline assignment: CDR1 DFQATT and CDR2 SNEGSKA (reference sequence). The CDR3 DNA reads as TGCAGTGCACCCGACTGGAAGAACTCCTACAATGAGCAGTTCTTC. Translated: CSAPDWKNSYNEQFF.

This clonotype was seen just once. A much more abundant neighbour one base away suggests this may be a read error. Written as DNA, the CDR3 is TGTGCCAGCAGCAGGAGAGTCCATGAGCAGTTCTTC. Translated, it gives CASSRRVHEQFF. The gene calls are TRBV6-5 and TRBJ2-1; D not resolved. V was cut by 6 bases and J by 8 bases, with 11 bases left in between. Germline CDR1 MNHEY, CDR2 SVGAGI. CDR3 size: 12 residues.

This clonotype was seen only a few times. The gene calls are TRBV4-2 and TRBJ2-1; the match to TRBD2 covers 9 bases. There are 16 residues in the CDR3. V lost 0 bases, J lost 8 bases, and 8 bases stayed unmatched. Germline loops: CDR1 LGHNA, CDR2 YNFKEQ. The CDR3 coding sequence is TGTGCCAGCAGCCAAGAATCCCTAGCGGGGACAGATGAGCAGTTCTTC. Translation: CASSQESLAGTDEQFF.

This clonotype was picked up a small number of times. DNA for the CDR3: TGCGCCAGCAGCTTGTACAGTGACCCGAATGAAGCTTTCTTT. Amino acid sequence: CASSLYSDPNEAFF. V is TRBV5-1 and J is TRBJ1-1; D ambiguous. The germline CDR1 and CDR2 sequences are SGHRS and YFSETQ. V dropped 1 base and J dropped 7 bases, with 14 bases sitting between them. The CDR3 has 14 residues. Supplemented by reference TRBV5-1 and TRBJ1-1, the full variable domain reads KAGVTQTPRYLIKTRGQQVTLSCSPISGHRSVSWYQQTPGQGLQFLFEYFSETQRNKGNFPGRFSGRQFSNSRSEMNVSTLELGDSALYLCASSLYSDPNEAFFGQGTRLTVV.

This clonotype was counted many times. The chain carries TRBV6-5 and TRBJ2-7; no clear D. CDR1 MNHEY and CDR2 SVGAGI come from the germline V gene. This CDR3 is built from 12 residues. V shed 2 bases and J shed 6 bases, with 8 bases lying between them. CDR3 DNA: TGTGCCAGCAGTTACGGTGGACGCGAGCAGTACTTC. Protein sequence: CASSYGGREQYF.

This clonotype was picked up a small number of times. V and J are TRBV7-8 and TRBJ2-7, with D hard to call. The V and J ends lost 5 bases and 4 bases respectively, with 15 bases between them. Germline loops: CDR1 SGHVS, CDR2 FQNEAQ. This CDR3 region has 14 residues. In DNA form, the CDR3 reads TGTGCCAGCAGCCGCGCTGCGACCGGGTACGAGCAGTACGTC. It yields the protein CASSRAATGYEQYV.

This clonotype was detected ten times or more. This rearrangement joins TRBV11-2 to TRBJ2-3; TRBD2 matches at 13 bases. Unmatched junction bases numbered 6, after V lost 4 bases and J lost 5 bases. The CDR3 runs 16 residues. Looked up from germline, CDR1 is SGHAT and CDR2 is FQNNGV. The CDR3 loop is CASSSDGLAGVDTQYF. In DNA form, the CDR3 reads TGTGCCAGCAGCTCAGATGGACTAGCGGGGGTAGATACGCAGTATTTT.

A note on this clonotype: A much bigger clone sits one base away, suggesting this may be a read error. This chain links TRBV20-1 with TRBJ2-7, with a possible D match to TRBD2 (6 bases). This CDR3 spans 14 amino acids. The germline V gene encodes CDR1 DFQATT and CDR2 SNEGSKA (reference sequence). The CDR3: CSTSPAGRGYEQYF. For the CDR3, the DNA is TGCAGTACTAGCCCAGCCGGACGAGGATACGAGCAGTACTTC.

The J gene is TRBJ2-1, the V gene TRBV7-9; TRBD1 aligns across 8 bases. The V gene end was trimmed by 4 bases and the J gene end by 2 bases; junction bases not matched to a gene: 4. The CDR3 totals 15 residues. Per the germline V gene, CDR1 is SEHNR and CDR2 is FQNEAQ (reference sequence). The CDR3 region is CASSSPGGPYNEQFF. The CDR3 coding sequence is TGTGCCAGCAGCTCCCCAGGGGGCCCCTACAATGAGCAGTTCTTC.

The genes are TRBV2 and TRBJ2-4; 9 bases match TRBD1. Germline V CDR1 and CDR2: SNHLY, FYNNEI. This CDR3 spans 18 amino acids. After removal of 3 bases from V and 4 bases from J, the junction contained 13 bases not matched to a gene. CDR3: CASSDNLGQGRGKNIQYF. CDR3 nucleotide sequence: TGTGCCAGCAGTGACAACTTGGGACAGGGAAGGGGGAAAAACATTCAGTACTTC.

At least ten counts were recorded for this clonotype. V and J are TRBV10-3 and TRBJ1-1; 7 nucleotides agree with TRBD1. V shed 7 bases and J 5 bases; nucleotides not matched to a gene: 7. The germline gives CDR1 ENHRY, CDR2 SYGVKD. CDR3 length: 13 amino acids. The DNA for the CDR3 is TGTGCCATCAAGGCAGGGGGTGAGACTGAAGCTTTCTTT. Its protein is CAIKAGGETEAFF.

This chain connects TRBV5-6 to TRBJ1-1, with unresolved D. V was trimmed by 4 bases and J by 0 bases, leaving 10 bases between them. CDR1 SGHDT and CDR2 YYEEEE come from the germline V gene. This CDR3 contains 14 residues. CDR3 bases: TGTGCCAGCAGCCCACAGCTGATGAACACTGAAGCTTTCTTT. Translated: CASSPQLMNTEAFF.

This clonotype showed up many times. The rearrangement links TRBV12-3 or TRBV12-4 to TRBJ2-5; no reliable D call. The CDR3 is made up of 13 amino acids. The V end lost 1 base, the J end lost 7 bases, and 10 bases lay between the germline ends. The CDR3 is CASSLEGLWTQYF. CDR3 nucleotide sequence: TGTGCCAGCAGTTTAGAAGGCCTGTGGACCCAGTACTTC.

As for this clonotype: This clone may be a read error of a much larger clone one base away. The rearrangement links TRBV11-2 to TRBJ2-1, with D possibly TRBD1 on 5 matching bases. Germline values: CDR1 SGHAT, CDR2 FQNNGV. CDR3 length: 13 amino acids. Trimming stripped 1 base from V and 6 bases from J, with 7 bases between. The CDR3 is CASSLGQFNEQFF. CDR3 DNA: TGTGCCAGCAGCTTAGGACAGTTCAATGAGCAGTTCTTC.

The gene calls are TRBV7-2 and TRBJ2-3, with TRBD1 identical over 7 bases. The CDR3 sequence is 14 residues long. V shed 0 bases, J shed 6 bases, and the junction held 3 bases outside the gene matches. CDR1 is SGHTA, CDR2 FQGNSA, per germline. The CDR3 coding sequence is TGTGCCAGCAGCTTAGCGGACAGGCCGGATACGCAGTATTTT. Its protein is CASSLADRPDTQYF.

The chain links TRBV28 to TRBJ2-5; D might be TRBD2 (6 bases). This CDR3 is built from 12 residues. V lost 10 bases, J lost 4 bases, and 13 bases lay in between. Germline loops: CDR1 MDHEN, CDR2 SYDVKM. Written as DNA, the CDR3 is TGTGCCACCTCCTTCGGGGGAGAGACCCAGTACTTC. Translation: CATSFGGETQYF.

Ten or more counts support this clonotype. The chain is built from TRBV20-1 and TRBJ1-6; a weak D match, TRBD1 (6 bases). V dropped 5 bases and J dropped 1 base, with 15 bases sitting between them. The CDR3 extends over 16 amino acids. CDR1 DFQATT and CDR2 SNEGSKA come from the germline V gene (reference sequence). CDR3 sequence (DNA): TGCAGTGCTTCAGGGGATAAGGGTTCCTATAATTCACCCCTCCACTTT. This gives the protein CSASGDKGSYNSPLHF.

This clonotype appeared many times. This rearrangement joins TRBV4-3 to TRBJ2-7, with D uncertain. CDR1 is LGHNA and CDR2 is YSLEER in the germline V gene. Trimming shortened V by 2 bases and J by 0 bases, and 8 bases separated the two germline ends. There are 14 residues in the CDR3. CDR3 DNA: TGCGCCAGCAGCCAATTCGAAGACTCCTACGAGCAGTACTTC. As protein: CASSQFEDSYEQYF.

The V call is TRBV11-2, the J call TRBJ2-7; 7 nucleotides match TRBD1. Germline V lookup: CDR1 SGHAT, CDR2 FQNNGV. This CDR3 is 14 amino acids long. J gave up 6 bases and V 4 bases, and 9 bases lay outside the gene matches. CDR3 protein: CASSSLRGQAEQYV. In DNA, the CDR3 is TGTGCCAGCAGCTCTTTGAGGGGGCAGGCCGAGCAGTACGTC.

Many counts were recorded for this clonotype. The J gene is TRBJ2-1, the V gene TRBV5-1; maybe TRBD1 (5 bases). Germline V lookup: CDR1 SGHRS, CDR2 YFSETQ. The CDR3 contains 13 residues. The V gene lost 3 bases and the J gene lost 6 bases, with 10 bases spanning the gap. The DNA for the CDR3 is TGCGCCAGCAGCTCTTTGACAGTCAATGAGCAGTTCTTC. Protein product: CASSSLTVNEQFF.

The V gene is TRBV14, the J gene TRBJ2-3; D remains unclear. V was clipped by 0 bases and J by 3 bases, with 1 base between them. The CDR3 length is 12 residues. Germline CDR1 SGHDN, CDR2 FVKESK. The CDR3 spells CASSQETDTQYF. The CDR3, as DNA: TGTGCCAGCAGCCAAGAAACAGATACGCAGTATTTT.

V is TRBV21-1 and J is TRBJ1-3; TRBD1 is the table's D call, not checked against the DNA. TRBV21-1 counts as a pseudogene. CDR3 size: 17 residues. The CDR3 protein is CASSSRGGQVIGNTIYF. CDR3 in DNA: TGTGCCAGCAGCTCCAGAGGAGGACAGGTTATCGGAAACACCATATATTTT.

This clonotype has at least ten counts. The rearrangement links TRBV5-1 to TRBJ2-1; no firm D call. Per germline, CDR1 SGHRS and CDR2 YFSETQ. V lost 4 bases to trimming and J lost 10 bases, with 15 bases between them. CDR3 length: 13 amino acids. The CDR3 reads CASSPGPLEEQFF. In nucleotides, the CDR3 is TGCGCCAGCAGCCCCGGCCCCCTCGAGGAGCAGTTCTTC.